The sequence of this TCR beta chain was determined in a study of shared clonotypes between healthy human individuals. Study conclusions and caveats: Generally, naive subsets came out with larger estimated richness than memory subsets.

Assay: immunoSEQ multiplex PCR; the TCRdb copy retains only in-frame clones and omits some. Among about 1,800,000 clones, approximately 94% were seen once, and the ten largest hold 0.95% to 1.5%. The CDR3 runs 15 residues. Germline lookup yields CDR1 WNHNN and CDR2 SYGVQD (reference sequence). V lost 0 bases, J lost 7 bases, and 8 bases stayed unmatched. CD45RO-negative CD8 cells positively selected for CCR7 made up the naive population, which excluded terminally differentiated effector memory CD45RA+ cells. A remark on this clone: What it binds is not known.

The sequence was collected from a man between 18 and 35 years old in good health. The specimen was naive CD8+ T cells sorted from blood. The chain has TRBV10-1 and TRBJ2-7, with 8 bases that match TRBD1. In DNA, the CDR3 is TGCGCCAGCAGTGAGTCTCCAGGACAGGGCCGAGAGCAGTACTTC. Its protein is CASSESPGQGREQYF.